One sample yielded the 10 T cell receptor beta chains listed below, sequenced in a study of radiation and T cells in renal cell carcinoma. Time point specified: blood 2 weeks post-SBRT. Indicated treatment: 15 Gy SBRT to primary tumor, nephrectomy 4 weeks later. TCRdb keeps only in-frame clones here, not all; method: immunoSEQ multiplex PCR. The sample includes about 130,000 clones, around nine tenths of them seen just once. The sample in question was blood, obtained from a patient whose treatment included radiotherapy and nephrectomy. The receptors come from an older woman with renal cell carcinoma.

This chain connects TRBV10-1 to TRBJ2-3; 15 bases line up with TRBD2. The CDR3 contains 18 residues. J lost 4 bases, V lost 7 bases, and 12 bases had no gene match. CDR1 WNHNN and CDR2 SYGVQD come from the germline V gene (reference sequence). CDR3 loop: CASTGPGLAGGDADTQYF. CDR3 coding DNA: TGCGCCAGCACTGGACCGGGACTAGCGGGGGGTGATGCAGATACGCAGTATTTT.

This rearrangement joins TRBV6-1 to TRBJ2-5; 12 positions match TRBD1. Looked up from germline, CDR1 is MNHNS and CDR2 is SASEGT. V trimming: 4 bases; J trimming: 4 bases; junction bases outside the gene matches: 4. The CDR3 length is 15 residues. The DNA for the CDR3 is TGTGCCAGCAGTGTGGGACAGGGGGCTTTAGAGACCCAGTACTTC. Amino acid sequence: CASSVGQGALETQYF.

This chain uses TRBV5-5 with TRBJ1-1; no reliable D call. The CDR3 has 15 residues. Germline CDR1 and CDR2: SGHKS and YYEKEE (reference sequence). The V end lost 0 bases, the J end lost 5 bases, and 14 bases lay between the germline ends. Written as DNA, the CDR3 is TGTGCCAGCAGCTTGGTGGCGGGGTCGGGGACTGAAGCTTTCTTT. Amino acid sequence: CASSLVAGSGTEAFF.

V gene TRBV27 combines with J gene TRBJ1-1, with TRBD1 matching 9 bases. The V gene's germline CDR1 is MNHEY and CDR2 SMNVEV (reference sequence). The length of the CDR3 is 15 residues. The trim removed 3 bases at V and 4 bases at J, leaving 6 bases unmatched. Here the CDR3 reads CASSLGQGWGTEAFF. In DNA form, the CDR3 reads TGTGCCAGCAGTTTGGGACAGGGCTGGGGCACTGAAGCTTTCTTT.

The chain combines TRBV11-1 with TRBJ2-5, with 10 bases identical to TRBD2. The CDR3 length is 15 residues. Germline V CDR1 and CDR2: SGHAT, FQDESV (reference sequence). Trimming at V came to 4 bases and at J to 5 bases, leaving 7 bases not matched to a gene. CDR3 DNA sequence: TGTGCCAGCAGCTCTTTAGCGGGGGGATCGGAGACCCAGTACTTC. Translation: CASSSLAGGSETQYF. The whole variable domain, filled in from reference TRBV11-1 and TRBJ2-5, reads EAEVAQSPRYKITEKSQAVAFWCDPISGHATLYWYRQILGQGPELLVQFQDESVVDDSQLPKDRFSAERLKGVDSTLKIQPAELGDSAMYLCASSSLAGGSETQYFGPGTRLLVL.

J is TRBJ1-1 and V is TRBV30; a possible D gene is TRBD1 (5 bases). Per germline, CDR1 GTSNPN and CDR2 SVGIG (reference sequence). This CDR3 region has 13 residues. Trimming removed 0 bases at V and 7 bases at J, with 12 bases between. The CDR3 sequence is CAWSVQLGDEAFF. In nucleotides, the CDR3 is TGTGCCTGGAGTGTACAGTTGGGGGATGAAGCTTTCTTT.

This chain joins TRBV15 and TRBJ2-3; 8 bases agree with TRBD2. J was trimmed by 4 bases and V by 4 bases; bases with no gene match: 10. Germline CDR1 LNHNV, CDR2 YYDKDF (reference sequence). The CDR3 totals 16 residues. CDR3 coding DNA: TGTGCCACCAGCACGGGGATAGCGGGGTCCGCAGATACGCAGTATTTT. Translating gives CATSTGIAGSADTQYF. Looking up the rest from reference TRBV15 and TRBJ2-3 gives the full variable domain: DAMVIQNPRYQVTQFGKPVTLSCSQTLNHNVMYWYQQKSSQAPKLLFHYYDKDFNNEADTPDNFQSRRPNTSFCFLDIRSPGLGDTAMYLCATSTGIAGSADTQYFGPGTRLTVL.

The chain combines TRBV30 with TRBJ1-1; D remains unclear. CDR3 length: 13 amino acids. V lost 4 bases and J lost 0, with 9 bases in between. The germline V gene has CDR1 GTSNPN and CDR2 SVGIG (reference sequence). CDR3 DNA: TGTGCCTGGAAAAGGACGGTGAACACTGAAGCTTTCTTT. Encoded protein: CAWKRTVNTEAFF.

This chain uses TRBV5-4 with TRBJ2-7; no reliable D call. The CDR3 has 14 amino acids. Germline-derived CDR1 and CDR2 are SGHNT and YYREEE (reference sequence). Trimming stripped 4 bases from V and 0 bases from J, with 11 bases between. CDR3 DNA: TGTGCCAGCAGCCTTTGGCAGACCTCCTACGAGCAGTACTTC. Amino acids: CASSLWQTSYEQYF.

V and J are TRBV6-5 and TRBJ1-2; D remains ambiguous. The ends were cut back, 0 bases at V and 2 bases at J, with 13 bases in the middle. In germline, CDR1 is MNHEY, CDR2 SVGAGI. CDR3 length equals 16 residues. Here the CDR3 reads CASSYSRRVANYGYTF. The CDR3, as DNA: TGTGCCAGCAGTTACTCGAGGAGGGTTGCCAACTATGGCTACACCTTC.